This T cell receptor (beta chain) was identified during a study of T cells expressing NK-cell markers. Study conclusions and caveats: HCMV specificity of the expanded NKG2C+ T cell clones was not established. In several donors, these clonotypes also led the CD3+CD56-NKG2C+ fraction.

In generating TCR beta cDNA, 5'RACE template switching with UMIs was used. TCRdb re-called the 5' RACE reads; one entry per CDR3 protein, DNA not given. This repertoire includes more than 250,000 distinct CDR3 sequences. As for this clonotype: What it binds is not known.

The CDR3 sequence is 13 residues long. Germline loops: CDR1 DFQATT, CDR2 SNEGSKA (reference sequence). The sample comprised blood T cells: a sorted CD56 or NKG2C T cell subset, CD4+ or CD8+ T cells, or bulk PBMC T cells (not recorded which). The source is a man younger than 35 in good health. The chain carries TRBV20-1 and TRBJ1-4. The CDR3 reads CSASFATAEKLFF.